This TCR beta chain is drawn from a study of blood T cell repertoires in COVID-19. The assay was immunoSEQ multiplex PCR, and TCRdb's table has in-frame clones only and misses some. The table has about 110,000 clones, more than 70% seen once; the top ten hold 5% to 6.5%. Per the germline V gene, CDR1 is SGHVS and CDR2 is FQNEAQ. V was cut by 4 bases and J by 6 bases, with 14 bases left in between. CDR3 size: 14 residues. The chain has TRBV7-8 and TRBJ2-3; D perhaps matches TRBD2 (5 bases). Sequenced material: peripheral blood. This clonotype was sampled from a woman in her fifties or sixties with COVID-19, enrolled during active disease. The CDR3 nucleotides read TGTGCCAGCAGCTACGCTAACCCGGGGGATACGCAGTATTTT. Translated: CASSYANPGDTQYF. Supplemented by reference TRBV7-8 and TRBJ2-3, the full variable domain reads GAGVSQSPRYKVAKRGQDVALRCDPISGHVSLFWYQQALGQGPEFLTYFQNEAQLDKSGLPSDRFFAERPEGSVSTLKIQRTQQEDSAVYLCASSYANPGDTQYFGPGTRLTVL.